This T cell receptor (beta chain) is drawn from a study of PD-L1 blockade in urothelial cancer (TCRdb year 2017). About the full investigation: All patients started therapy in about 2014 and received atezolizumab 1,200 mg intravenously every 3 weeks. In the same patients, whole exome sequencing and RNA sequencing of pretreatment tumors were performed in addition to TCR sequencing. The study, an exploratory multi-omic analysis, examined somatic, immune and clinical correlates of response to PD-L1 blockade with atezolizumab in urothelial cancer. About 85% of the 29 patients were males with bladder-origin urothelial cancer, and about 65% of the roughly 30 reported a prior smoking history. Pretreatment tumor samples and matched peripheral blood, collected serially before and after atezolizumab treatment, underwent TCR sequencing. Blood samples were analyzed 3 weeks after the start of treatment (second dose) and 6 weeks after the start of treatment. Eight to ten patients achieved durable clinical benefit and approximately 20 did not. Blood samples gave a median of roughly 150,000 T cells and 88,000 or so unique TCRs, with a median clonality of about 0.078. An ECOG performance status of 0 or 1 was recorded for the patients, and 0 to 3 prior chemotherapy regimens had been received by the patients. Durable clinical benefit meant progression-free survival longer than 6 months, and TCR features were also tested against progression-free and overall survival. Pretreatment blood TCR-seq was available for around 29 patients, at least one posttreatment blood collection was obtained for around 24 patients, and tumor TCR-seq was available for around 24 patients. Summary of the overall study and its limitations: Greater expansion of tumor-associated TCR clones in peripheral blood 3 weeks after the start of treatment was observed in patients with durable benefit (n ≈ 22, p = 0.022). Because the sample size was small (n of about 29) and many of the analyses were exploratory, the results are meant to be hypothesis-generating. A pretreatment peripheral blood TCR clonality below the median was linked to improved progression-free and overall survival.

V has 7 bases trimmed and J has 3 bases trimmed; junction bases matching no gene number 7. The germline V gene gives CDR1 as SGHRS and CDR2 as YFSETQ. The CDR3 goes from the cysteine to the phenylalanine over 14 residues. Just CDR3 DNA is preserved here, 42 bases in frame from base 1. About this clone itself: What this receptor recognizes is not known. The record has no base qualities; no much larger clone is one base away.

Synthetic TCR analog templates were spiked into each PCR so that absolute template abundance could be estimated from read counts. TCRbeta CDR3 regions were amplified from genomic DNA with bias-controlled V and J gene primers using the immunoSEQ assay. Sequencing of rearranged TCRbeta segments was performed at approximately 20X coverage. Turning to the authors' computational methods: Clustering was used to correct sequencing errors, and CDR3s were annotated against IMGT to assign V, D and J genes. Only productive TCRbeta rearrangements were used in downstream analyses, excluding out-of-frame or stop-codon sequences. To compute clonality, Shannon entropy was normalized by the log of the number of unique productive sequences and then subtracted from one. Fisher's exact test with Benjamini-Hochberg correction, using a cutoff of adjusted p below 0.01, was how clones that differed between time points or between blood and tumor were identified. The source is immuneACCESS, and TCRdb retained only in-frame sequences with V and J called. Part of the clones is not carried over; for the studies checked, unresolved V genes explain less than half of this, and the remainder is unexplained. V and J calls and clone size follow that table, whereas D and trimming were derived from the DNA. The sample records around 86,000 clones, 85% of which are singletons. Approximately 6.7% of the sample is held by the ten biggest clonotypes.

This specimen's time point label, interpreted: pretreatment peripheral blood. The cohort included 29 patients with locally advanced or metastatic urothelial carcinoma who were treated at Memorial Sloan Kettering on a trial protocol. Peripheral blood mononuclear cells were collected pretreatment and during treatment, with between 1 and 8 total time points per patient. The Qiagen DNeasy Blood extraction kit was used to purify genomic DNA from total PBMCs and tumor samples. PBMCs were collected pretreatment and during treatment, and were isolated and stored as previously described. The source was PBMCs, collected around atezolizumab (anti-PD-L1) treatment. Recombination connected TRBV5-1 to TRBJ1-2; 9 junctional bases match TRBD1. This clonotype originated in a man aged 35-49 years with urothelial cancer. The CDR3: CASSGTGHDYGYTF. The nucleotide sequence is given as TGCGCCAGCTCGGGGACAGGGCATGACTATGGCTACACCTTC.